Included here is one T cell receptor (beta chain) sequence, with context. Antigen: not known. This specimen comes from a study of CD4+ T cells in melanoma. Whole-study results and caveats: CD8+ T cell, macrophage and B cell function reportedly correlated with neoantigen-specific CD4+ T cells. Neoantigen-specific CD4+ T cells in melanoma reportedly had diverse differentiation states.

Looked up from germline, CDR1 is SGHTA and CDR2 is FQGNSA. The CDR3 extends over 14 amino acids. The ends were cut back, 3 bases at V and 8 bases at J, with 14 bases in the middle. Generated by immunoSEQ multiplex PCR, the TCRdb table keeps only in-frame clones and is missing some. The sample shows about 140,000 clones, nearly 95% of them seen only once. The receptor's source is a human donor with melanoma. This chain links TRBV7-2 with TRBJ2-1, with D tentatively TRBD2 (7 bases). The CDR3 DNA sequence: TGTGCCAGCAGCTTCCTACGGGGGGCTGATGAGCAGTTCTTC. Its protein is CASSFLRGADEQFF.